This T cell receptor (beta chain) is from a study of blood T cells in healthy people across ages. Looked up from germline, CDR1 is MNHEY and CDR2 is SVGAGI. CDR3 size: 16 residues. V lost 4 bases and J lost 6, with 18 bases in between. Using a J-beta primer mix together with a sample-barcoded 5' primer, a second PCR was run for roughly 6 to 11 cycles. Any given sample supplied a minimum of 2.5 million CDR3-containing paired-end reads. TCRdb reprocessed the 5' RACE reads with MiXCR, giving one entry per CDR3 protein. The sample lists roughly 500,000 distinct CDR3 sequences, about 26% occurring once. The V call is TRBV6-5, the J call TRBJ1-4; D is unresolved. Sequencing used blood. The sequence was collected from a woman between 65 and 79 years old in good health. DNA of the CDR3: TGTGCCAGCAGTTTACTCCCCTCAGGAGCTTATGAAAAACTGTTTTTT. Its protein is CASSLLPSGAYEKLFF.